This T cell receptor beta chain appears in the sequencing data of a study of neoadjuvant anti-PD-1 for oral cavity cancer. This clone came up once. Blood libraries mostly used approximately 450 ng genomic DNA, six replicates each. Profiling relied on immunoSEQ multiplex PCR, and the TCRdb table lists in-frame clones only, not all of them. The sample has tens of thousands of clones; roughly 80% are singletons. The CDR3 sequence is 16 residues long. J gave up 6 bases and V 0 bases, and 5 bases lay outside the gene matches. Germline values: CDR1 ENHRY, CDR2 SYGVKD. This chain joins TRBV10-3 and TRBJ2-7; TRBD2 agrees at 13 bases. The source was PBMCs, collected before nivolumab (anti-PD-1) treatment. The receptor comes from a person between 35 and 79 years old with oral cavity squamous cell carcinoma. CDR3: CAISESTSGRVSEQYF. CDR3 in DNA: TGTGCCATCAGTGAGTCAACTAGCGGGAGGGTAAGCGAGCAGTACTTC.